The sequence of this T cell receptor (beta chain) was determined in a study of shared clonotypes between healthy human individuals. Study at large: Plates per donor: three CD4 naive, three CD4 memory, two CD8 naive, one CD8 memory.

The assay was run at deep level. As handled by the study authors: ImmunoSEQ output held junction-only sequences without quality scores, so filtering differed. Measured with immunoSEQ multiplex PCR; TCRdb has only the in-frame clones, and not every one. The DNA gave D and trimming, while V, J and clone size come from that table. There are about 2.1 million clones in the sample; 85% to 95% occur only once, and approximately 1.7% lies in the top ten. Cells designated naive CD8 were CD45RO-negative and were positively selected for CCR7, with terminally differentiated effector memory CD45RA+ cells excluded. All donors were healthy HIV-negative adults lacking recent acute infections or vaccinations. The junction had 2 bases not matched to a gene; V was cut back by 2 bases and J by 8 bases. Germline V gene sequence: CDR1 SGHRS, CDR2 YFSETQ. The CDR3 runs 13 residues.

V and J are TRBV5-1 and TRBJ1-4, with 8 bases that match TRBD1. Sequencing was performed on naive CD8+ T cells from PBMCs. The TCR originated in a man between 18 and 35 years old in good health. Some clones in this sample may be carry-over from other donors' samples. The CDR3 spells CASSLSGGEKLFF. CDR3 DNA sequence: TGCGCCAGCAGCTTATCAGGGGGCGAAAAACTGTTTTTT. Full variable domain (rest looked up from reference TRBV5-1 and TRBJ1-4): KAGVTQTPRYLIKTRGQQVTLSCSPISGHRSVSWYQQTPGQGLQFLFEYFSETQRNKGNFPGRFSGRQFSNSRSEMNVSTLELGDSALYLCASSLSGGEKLFFGSGTQLSVL.